This T cell receptor (beta chain) was documented in a study of beta chain features in type 1 diabetes. CDR1 and CDR2 (germline): SGHVS, FQNEAQ. This CDR3 is 18 amino acids long. V shed 1 base and J 0 bases; nucleotides not matched to a gene: 11. Turning to this clone: Antigen: not known.

Sequencing targeted expressed TCRB transcripts, as all isolated RNA had been reverse transcribed. The assay was immunoSEQ multiplex PCR, and TCRdb's table has in-frame clones only and misses some. Among around 400,000 clones listed, roughly 12% were seen once. Study observations and caveats: Cells expressing TCR highly could be over-represented by cDNA sequencing.

The clonotype originates from a man between 18 and 35 years old in good health. The specimen sequenced was naive CD4+ T cells from blood. This chain joins TRBV7-8 and TRBJ1-2; 7 bases are a match to TRBD1. The CDR3: CASSLGHPADRANYGYTF. The CDR3 region has the DNA TGTGCCAGCAGCTTAGGTCATCCGGCCGACAGGGCTAACTATGGCTACACCTTC. Using reference TRBV7-8 and TRBJ1-2 for the parts outside the CDR3, the full variable domain is GAGVSQSPRYKVAKRGQDVALRCDPISGHVSLFWYQQALGQGPEFLTYFQNEAQLDKSGLPSDRFFAERPEGSVSTLKIQRTQQEDSAVYLCASSLGHPADRANYGYTFGSGTRLTVV.